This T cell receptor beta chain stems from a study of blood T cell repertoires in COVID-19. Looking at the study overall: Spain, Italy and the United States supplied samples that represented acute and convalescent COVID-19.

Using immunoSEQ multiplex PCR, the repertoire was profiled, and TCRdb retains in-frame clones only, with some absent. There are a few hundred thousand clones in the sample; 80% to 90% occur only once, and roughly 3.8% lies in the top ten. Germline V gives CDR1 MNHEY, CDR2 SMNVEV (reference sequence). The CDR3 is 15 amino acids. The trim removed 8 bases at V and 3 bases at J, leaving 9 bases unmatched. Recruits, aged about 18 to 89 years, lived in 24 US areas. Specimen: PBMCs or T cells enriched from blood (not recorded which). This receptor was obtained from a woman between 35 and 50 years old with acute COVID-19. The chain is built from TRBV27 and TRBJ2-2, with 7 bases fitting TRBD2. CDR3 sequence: CASGTGGKDTGELFF. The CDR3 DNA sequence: TGTGCCAGCGGGACGGGGGGAAAGGACACCGGGGAGCTGTTTTTT.